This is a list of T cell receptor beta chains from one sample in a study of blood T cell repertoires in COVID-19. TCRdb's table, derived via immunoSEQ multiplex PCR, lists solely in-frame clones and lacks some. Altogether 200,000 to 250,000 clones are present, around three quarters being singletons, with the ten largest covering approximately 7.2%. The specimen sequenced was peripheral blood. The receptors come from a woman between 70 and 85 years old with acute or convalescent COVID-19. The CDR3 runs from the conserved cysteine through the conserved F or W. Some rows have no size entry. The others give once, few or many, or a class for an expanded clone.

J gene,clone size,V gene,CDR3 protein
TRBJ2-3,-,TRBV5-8,CASSRLRLAGSTDTQYF
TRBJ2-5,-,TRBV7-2,CASSSLAAEGETQYF
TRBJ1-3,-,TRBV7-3,CASSLTGASGNTIYF
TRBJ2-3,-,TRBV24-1,CATSAQDWNTQYF
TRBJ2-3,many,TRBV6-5,CASSSYDRGDTDTQYF
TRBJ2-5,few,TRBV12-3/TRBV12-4,CASSSNRETQYF
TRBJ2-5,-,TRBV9,CASSVGSGEETQYF
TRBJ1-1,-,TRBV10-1,CASSALSGNTEAFF
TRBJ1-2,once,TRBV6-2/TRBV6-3,CASNPAGGLYGYTF
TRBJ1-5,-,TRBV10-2,CATRGTGDQPQHF
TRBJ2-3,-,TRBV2,CASSRGGRDTQYF
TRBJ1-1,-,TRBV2,CASSLTGVNTEAFF
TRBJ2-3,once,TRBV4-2,CASSQLQGFTDTQYF
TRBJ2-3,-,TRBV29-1,CSVPGTSGVTDTQYF
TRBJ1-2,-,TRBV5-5,CASRPTGAEARGYTF
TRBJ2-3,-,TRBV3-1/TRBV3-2,CASSQEGTGGTF
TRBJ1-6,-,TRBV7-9,CASSFDTISSPLHF
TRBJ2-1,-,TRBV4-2,CASSQGHTLYYNEQFF
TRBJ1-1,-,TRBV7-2,CASSSEMNTEAFF
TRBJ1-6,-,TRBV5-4,CASSSIRVDYNSPLHF
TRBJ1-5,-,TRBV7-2,CASSINRGRNQPQHF
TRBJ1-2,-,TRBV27,CASSTRDRGRYGYTF
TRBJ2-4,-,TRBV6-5,CASSRAGGAKNIQYF
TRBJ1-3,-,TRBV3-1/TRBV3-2,CASSQGQGAANTIYF
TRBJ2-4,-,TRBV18,CASFPGIQQNIQYF
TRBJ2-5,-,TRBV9,CASSVDLGRTETQYF
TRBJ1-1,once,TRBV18,CASSPRGVGDTEAFF
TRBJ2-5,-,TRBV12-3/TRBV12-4,CASSQRGGSTQYF
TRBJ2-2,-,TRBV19,CASSAGLAGNFGTGELFF
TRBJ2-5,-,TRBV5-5,CASSRGLPPETQYF
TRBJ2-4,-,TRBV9,CASSPDGLAGTSKNIQYF
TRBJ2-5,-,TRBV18,CASSPPDRQETQYF
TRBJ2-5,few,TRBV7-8,CASVERRGFETQYF
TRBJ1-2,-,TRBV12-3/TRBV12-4,CASSTLTAPNYTF
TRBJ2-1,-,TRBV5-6,CASTYRGTSSYNEQFF
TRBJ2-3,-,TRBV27,CASSLQGWTDTQYF
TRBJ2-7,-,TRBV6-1,CASSDSGQGAEQYF
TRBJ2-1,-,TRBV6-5,CASSYILARRNEQFF
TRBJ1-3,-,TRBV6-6,CASSLNRAGNTIYF
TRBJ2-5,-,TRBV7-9,CASSFWEGEQETQYF
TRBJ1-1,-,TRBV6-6,CASSRTGIAAEAFF
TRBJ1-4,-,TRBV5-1,CASSLDSVNEKLFF
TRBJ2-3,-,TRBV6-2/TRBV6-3,CASSYPTSGGARDTQYF
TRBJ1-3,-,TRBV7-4,CASSLMMSGRGSGNTIYF
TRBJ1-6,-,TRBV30,CAWSVLGQENSPLHF
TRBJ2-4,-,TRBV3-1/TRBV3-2,CASSQSNPGTGTLAKNIQYF
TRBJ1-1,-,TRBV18,CASSPPVNTEAFF
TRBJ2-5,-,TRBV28,CASSSLAGETQYF
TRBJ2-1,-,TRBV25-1,CASSSVYNEQFF
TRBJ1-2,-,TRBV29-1,CSVATVSGGGYTF
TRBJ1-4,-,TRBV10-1,CASSEGSTTNEKLFF
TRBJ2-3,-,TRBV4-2,CASSPHRGSTDTQYF
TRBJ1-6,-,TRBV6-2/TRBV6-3,CASSYSGQGAHSPLHF
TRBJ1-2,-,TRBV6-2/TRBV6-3,CASSYSGQADGYTF
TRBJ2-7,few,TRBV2,CASTPGGPQEQYF
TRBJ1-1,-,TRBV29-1,CSVLTGGRTEAFF
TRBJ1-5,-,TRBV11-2,CASSSATGGHSNQPQHF
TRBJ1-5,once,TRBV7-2,CASSFGQIQPQHF
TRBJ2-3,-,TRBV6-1,CASSEALAGGTDTQYF